Listed here are 25 T cell receptor beta chains from one sample, sequenced in a study of Graves' ophthalmopathy and Graves' hyperthyroidism. Using RNA transcripts, the TCR beta CDR3 regions were amplified. Second-round multiplex PCR followed a first-round RT-PCR using HTBI primers. Via MiXCR, TCRdb re-called the multiplex PCR reads, giving one row per CDR3 protein. The data contain 400,000 to 450,000 distinct CDR3 sequences, about 21% of them seen just once; the ten biggest clones take up around 3.2%. Sequencing used peripheral blood. The source of these receptors is a woman under 30 with stable Graves' hyperthyroidism.

This clonotype was seen repeatedly, ten times or more. The genes are TRBV6-6 and TRBJ1-5; D ambiguous. This CDR3 is built from 15 residues. From germline, CDR1 is MNHNY and CDR2 SVGAGI (reference sequence). Trimming shortened V by 5 bases and J by 0 bases, and 11 bases separated the two germline ends. The DNA for the CDR3 is TGTGCCAGCAGTGCGGCAGGAATTAGCAATCAGCCCCAGCATTTT. Its protein is CASSAAGISNQPQHF.

The V and J genes are TRBV19 and TRBJ1-5; unclear D gene. This CDR3 spans 15 amino acids. CDR1 and CDR2 from the germline V gene are LNHDA and SQIVND (reference sequence). V lost 3 bases to trimming and J lost 2 bases, with 11 bases between them. CDR3 nucleotide sequence: TGTGCCAGTAGTATCGCGGTGGGTGGCAATCAGCCCCAGCATTTT. Translation: CASSIAVGGNQPQHF.

This clonotype was detected many times. The chain has TRBV12-3 or TRBV12-4 and TRBJ2-7, with D possibly being TRBD1 or TRBD2 (6 bases each). The CDR3 contains 14 residues. The germline V and J ends were trimmed by 5 bases and 2 bases, with 13 bases remaining between them. The CDR3 DNA reads TGTGCCAGCAGTCTGCATGGGGGGCCCTACGAGCAGTACTTC. Residues: CASSLHGGPYEQYF.

In its sample, this clonotype was seen many times. This rearrangement joins TRBV29-1 to TRBJ2-7; TRBD1 matches 8 bases. Per germline, CDR1 SQVTM and CDR2 ANQGSEA. Losses at the gene ends were 1 base for V and 0 bases for J; bases not matched to a gene: 5. The CDR3 totals 15 residues. CDR3: CSVEASGGPSYEQYF. CDR3 sequence (DNA): TGCAGCGTTGAAGCCTCAGGGGGCCCCTCCTACGAGCAGTACTTC.

The DNA for the CDR3 is TGTGCCAGTAGTATTTACGACCAACCCAGCGGCTACACCTTC. It codes for CASSIYDQPSGYTF. The V call is TRBV19, the J call TRBJ1-2; D not resolved. Germline V gives CDR1 LNHDA, CDR2 SQIVND (reference sequence). The germline V and J ends were trimmed by 3 bases and 8 bases, with 16 bases remaining between them. The CDR3 loop spans 14 amino acids.

The table lists this clonotype with a count of one. The chain joins TRBV15 to TRBJ2-5; D unresolved. CDR1 is LNHNV and CDR2 is YYDKDF in the germline V gene (reference sequence). Deletions cut 0 bases from V and 0 bases from J, with 11 bases between. CDR3 length: 16 amino acids. The chain's CDR3 is CATSRDQGSYQETQYF. CDR3 bases: TGTGCCACCAGCAGAGATCAAGGGTCGTACCAAGAGACCCAGTACTTC.

This clonotype was observed many times. The chain has TRBV12-3 or TRBV12-4 and TRBJ2-5, with 7 positions matching TRBD2. This CDR3 region has 19 residues. Unmatched junction bases numbered 22, after V lost 7 bases and J lost 2 bases. DNA of the CDR3: TGTGCCAGCACGAGGGAGGGAGACATGTTACAGCCCTCTCAAGAGACCCAGTACTTC. Translated, it gives CASTREGDMLQPSQETQYF.

This clonotype has a handful of counts. V usage is TRBV6-1 and J usage is TRBJ1-5; no reliable D call. The ends were cut back, 4 bases at V and 1 base at J, with 8 bases in the middle. Germline V gene data show CDR1 as MNHNS and CDR2 as SASEGT. The CDR3 loop spans 14 amino acids. In nucleotides, the CDR3 is TGTGCCAGCAGTGCTCCGGACAGCAATCAGCCCCAGCATTTT. It encodes CASSAPDSNQPQHF.

The table lists this clonotype with many counts. The chain uses TRBV20-1 and TRBJ2-7; TRBD2 agrees at 12 bases. The CDR3 is 15 amino acids. Germline CDR1 DFQATT, CDR2 SNEGSKA (reference sequence). The J segment lost 4 bases and the V segment lost 6 bases, leaving 10 bases of the junction unmatched. DNA for the CDR3: TGCAGTGCCATACCTCTAGCGGGAGGGTATTACGAGCAGTACTTC. It translates to CSAIPLAGGYYEQYF.

This clonotype was picked up many times. The CDR3 region is CSARDPGQGSWEQYF. Here the CDR3 DNA reads TGCAGTGCTAGAGACCCGGGACAGGGATCTTGGGAGCAGTACTTC. The rearrangement joins TRBV20-1 to TRBJ2-7; 9 nucleotides agree with TRBD1. CDR3 length: 15 amino acids. V lost 0 bases to trimming and J lost 7 bases; unmatched junction nucleotides: 10. Per germline, CDR1 DFQATT and CDR2 SNEGSKA (reference sequence).

The chain employs TRBV3-1 and TRBJ1-1; D ambiguous. Germline CDR1 reads LGHDT; CDR2 reads YNNKEL (reference sequence). This CDR3 is 14 amino acids long. V shed 1 base and J shed 4 bases, with 10 bases lying between them. In DNA, the CDR3 is TGTGCCAGCAGCCAAGTACAATCAGGCACTGAAGCTTTCTTT. Protein sequence: CASSQVQSGTEAFF.

This clonotype has a handful of counts. The chain links TRBV12-3 or TRBV12-4 to TRBJ1-1; TRBD1 agrees at 7 bases. V was clipped by 7 bases and J by 0 bases; unmatched bases: 8. The length of the CDR3 is 15 residues. CDR3 region: CASTDAGGMNTEAFF. The CDR3 DNA is TGTGCCAGCACTGATGCAGGGGGGATGAACACTGAAGCTTTCTTT.

This chain connects TRBV6-1 to TRBJ1-1; the D is unclear. The length of the CDR3 is 14 residues. The germline V gene encodes CDR1 MNHNS and CDR2 SASEGT. The V gene lost 4 bases and the J gene lost 0 bases, with 9 bases spanning the gap. CDR3 bases: TGTGCCAGCAGTGCCCTCAGATTGAACACTGAAGCTTTCTTT. It codes for CASSALRLNTEAFF.

This clonotype was found many times. The chain joins TRBV24-1 to TRBJ2-2; D not certain. Per the germline V gene, CDR1 is KGHDR and CDR2 is SFDVKD. Trimming shortened V by 4 bases and J by 2 bases, and 4 bases separated the two germline ends. The CDR3 is made up of 13 amino acids. The CDR3 region has the DNA TGTGCCACCAGTGACATAAACACCGGGGAGCTGTTTTTT. Protein sequence: CATSDINTGELFF.

There are many counts of this clonotype. This chain connects TRBV2 to TRBJ1-3; D is possibly TRBD1 (5 bases). The CDR3 sequence is 15 residues long. In germline, CDR1 is SNHLY, CDR2 FYNNEI. The V gene lost 1 base and the J gene lost 0 bases, with 7 bases spanning the gap. The CDR3 coding sequence is TGTGCCAGCAGTGAAGGGACAATCTCTGGAAACACCATATATTTT. It yields the protein CASSEGTISGNTIYF.

This clonotype was recorded at least ten times. In DNA, the CDR3 is TGTGCCAGCAAAAATCCAGGGACCTACGAGCAGTACTTC. Encoded protein: CASKNPGTYEQYF. The genes are TRBV6-5 and TRBJ2-7, with D possibly matching TRBD1 (5 bases). Trimming shortened V by 7 bases and J by 2 bases, and 12 bases separated the two germline ends. The CDR3 length is 13 residues. Germline V gives CDR1 MNHEY, CDR2 SVGAGI.

In its sample, this clonotype was seen many times. This sequence joins TRBV7-9 and TRBJ1-3; D call uncertain. Germline V gene sequence: CDR1 SEHNR, CDR2 FQNEAQ (reference sequence). This CDR3 contains 14 residues. Trimming cost V 3 bases and J 1 base, with 7 bases left between them. The CDR3: CASSLIDSGNTIYF. The CDR3 DNA reads TGTGCCAGCAGCTTGATAGATTCTGGAAACACCATATATTTT.

This clonotype turned up a few times. V and J are TRBV6-5 and TRBJ2-7; possibly TRBD1 for D (5 bases). The germline gives CDR1 MNHEY, CDR2 SVGAGI. V lost 0 bases, J lost 2 bases, and 11 bases lay in between. This CDR3 is built from 15 residues. The CDR3 DNA follows: TGTGCCAGCAGTTACTCGGCAGGGAAGGCCTACGAGCAGTACTTC. Its translation: CASSYSAGKAYEQYF.

The chain links TRBV29-1 to TRBJ1-1, with D possibly TRBD1 on 5 matching bases. Germline V lookup: CDR1 SQVTM, CDR2 ANQGSEA. The CDR3 contains 13 residues. The V gene lost 3 bases and the J gene lost 7 bases, with 15 bases spanning the gap. CDR3 sequence reads: CSVDAERDGEAFF. As DNA, the CDR3 is TGCAGCGTTGACGCTGAGCGGGACGGTGAAGCTTTCTTT.

This clonotype has at least ten counts. The V call is TRBV27, the J call TRBJ2-7; TRBD2 might be the D (6 bases). The CDR3 sequence is 15 residues long. The ends were cut back, 0 bases at V and 4 bases at J, with 13 bases in the middle. Germline CDR1 is MNHEY and CDR2 is SMNVEV (reference sequence). CDR3 protein: CASSLSPSGSYEQYF. CDR3 coding DNA: TGTGCCAGCAGTTTATCCCCCAGCGGGTCTTACGAGCAGTACTTC.

This clonotype was seen many times. The chain links TRBV24-1 to TRBJ2-3; TRBD2 matches 9 bases. The V gene end was trimmed by 5 bases and the J gene end by 3 bases; junction bases not matched to a gene: 2. The germline V gene encodes CDR1 KGHDR and CDR2 SFDVKD. This CDR3 spans 14 amino acids. The CDR3 DNA reads as TGTGCCACCAGTGTGAGCGGGAGGACAGATACGCAGTATTTT. Translation gives CATSVSGRTDTQYF.

Concerning this clonotype itself: This sequence may be a read error, since a much larger clone differs from it by one base. The chain combines TRBV6-5 with TRBJ2-7; the match to TRBD2 covers 8 bases. This CDR3 region has 14 residues. Germline V gene sequence: CDR1 MNHEY, CDR2 SVGAGI. CDR3 residues: CAGSYGLADYELYF. CDR3 coding DNA: TGTGCCGGCAGTTACGGACTAGCTGACTACGAGCTGTACTTC.

This clonotype has just one count. The chain has TRBV11-2 and TRBJ2-7; 7 bases map to TRBD1. V trimming: 5 bases; J trimming: 2 bases; junction bases outside the gene matches: 9. This CDR3 is 15 amino acids long. Germline lookup yields CDR1 SGHAT and CDR2 FQNNGV. The CDR3 loop reads CASSIGSGQPYEQYF. As DNA, the CDR3 is TGTGCCAGCAGCATCGGATCGGGACAGCCCTACGAGCAGTACTTC.

In this sample, this clonotype turned up a few times. This sequence joins TRBV4-1 and TRBJ1-2; TRBD1 aligns across 10 bases. The trim removed 3 bases at V and 3 bases at J, leaving 7 bases unmatched. The CDR3 has 16 residues. Germline V gives CDR1 MGHRA, CDR2 YSYEKL. CDR3 protein: CASSQRQGARDYGYTF. As DNA, the CDR3 is TGCGCCAGCAGCCAGAGACAGGGGGCGCGGGACTATGGCTACACCTTC.

Comments on this clonotype: The conserved final phenylalanine or tryptophan is absent from the CDR3, which likely points to a read error. The genes are TRBV12-3 or TRBV12-4 and TRBJ2-7; D could derive from TRBD1 or TRBD2 (5 bases each). There are 14 residues in the CDR3. V lost 5 bases to trimming and J lost 2 bases, with 13 bases between them. The CDR3 DNA reads as TGTGCCAGCAGTCGTCTGATGGGACCCTACGAGCAGTACTAC. Translating gives CASSRLMGPYEQYY.